This T cell receptor beta chain stems from a study of HIV-infected patients and healthy controls. The study, taken as a whole, reports: A major limitation was that merely sixteen HIV-infected individuals were processed. Healthy control repertoires had roughly threefold more distinct CDR3s than untreated HIV+ repertoires, and higher Shannon diversity.

The V gene's germline CDR1 is MNHNY and CDR2 SVGAGI (reference sequence). The CDR3 consists of 16 residues. Germline trimming cut 6 bases from V and 1 base from J; bases unmatched to any gene: 10. The repertoire came from unfractionated whole blood and reflected all unsorted peripheral T cells. This clonotype is categorized as medium-sized. Its cognate antigen is unknown. Reverse transcription used about 500 ng RNA and constant-region primers for alpha and beta. Alpha and beta chain libraries were made separately by chain-specific third strand synthesis with multiplexing indices. TCRdb analysed the 5' RACE reads with MiXCR anew, one entry per CDR3 protein. This sample has roughly 15,000 distinct CDR3 sequences; 9% to 9.5% occur once, and the top ten carry approximately 5.1%.

The clonotype originates from an adult in good health. Material for sequencing was blood. The chain carries TRBV6-6 and TRBJ2-3; 7 positions match TRBD1. The CDR3 spells CASSQRGPYGTDTQYF. DNA for the CDR3: TGTGCCAGCAGCCAGAGGGGGCCGTACGGCACAGATACGCAGTATTTT.